Listed below are T cell receptor beta chains from one sample, sequenced in a study of shared T cell receptors in the human thymus. Profiling relied on immunoSEQ multiplex PCR, and the TCRdb table lists in-frame clones only, not all of them. Counted here are a few hundred thousand clones, 85% to 95% occurring once; the ten biggest clones make up roughly 0.02%. Sequencing input: thymocytes. These receptors all stem from a human donor. The conserved cysteine and the conserved F or W are not part of the CDR3 here. Fields, in order: D gene, J gene, V gene, CDR3 protein. The D gene is left open where the match is weak.

>TRBD2|TRBJ2-5|TRBV4-1
ASSQPRGSGSETQY
>TRBD1|TRBJ1-5|TRBV19
ASSIEGTGQESNQPQH
>.|TRBJ2-3|TRBV20-1
SARVEGWY
>TRBD2|TRBJ2-7|TRBV10-1
ASSEGLAGSSYEQY
>TRBD1|TRBJ1-2|TRBV19
ASSRGQGNYGYT
>TRBD2|TRBJ2-1|TRBV6-1
ASSAGAAGVGEQF
>TRBD1|TRBJ1-3|TRBV28
ASSLGDRGSGNTIY
>TRBD1|TRBJ2-5|TRBV6-5
ASREGGFVETQY
>.|TRBJ2-2|TRBV19
ASSTRIWFGTGELF
>.|TRBJ1-5|TRBV11-2
ASSSINQPQH
>TRBD2|TRBJ2-3|TRBV4-1
ASSRDSGSNRTDTQY
>.|TRBJ1-4|TRBV5-8
ASSLGIQGGLATNEKLF
>.|TRBJ2-1|TRBV10-3
AISDTIRVHWDEQF
>.|TRBJ2-5|TRBV27
ASSFSNPVGRVETQY
>TRBD2|TRBJ2-1|TRBV28
ASSPRWGIAGGQF
>.|TRBJ2-7|TRBV5-6
ASSFIYTGGKGYEQY
>.|TRBJ2-1|TRBV6-1
ASSEAGPISYNEQF
>.|TRBJ1-2|TRBV28
ASSWGHGGYT
>TRBD2|TRBJ2-1|TRBV10-3
AISRASGSVYEQF
>TRBD1|TRBJ2-7|TRBV27
ASSSHRDRGFYEQY
>TRBD2|TRBJ2-1|TRBV19
ASSIESGVGSGRARYNEQF
>TRBD1|TRBJ1-2|TRBV28
ASSFHRRGPYGYT
>TRBD2|TRBJ2-7|TRBV30
AWSVSLAGTFYEQY
>TRBD2|TRBJ2-5|TRBV18
ASSPGLAAYQETQY
>.|TRBJ2-1|TRBV4-3
ASSPYEGYNEQF
>TRBD2|TRBJ2-1|TRBV15
ATSPGTSGRVNEQF
>.|TRBJ2-7|TRBV18
ASSPLPRPNGGYEQY
>TRBD2|TRBJ2-7|TRBV14
ASSPLTGTISPYEQY
>TRBD1|TRBJ1-2|TRBV15
ATRDRGLGYGYT
>.|TRBJ2-6|TRBV5-1
ASSSGTLVGGANVLT
>TRBD1|TRBJ1-2|TRBV9
ASSVRGFYYGYT
>TRBD2|TRBJ2-3|TRBV27
ASSSGLAGGRTDTQY
>.|TRBJ1-2|TRBV27
ASRRANYGYT
>TRBD2|TRBJ2-7|TRBV11-2
ASSSHWGGYEQY
>.|TRBJ2-7|TRBV7-9
ASSFGSPGVSSYEQY
>.|TRBJ2-2|TRBV9
ASSVEVAPNTGELF
>TRBD2|TRBJ2-3|TRBV5-1
ASSLAAAGELMTQY
>TRBD1|TRBJ2-2|TRBV9
ASSPTNRGSAGELF
>.|TRBJ2-2|TRBV10-3
AISESIPGTNTGELF
>.|TRBJ2-6|TRBV30
AWIGGKGANVLT
>.|TRBJ2-6|TRBV7-8
ASSLVQESSGANVLT
>.|TRBJ2-7|TRBV28
ASSLRVWEQY
>.|TRBJ2-5|TRBV15
ATSRDYGEGETQY
>TRBD1|TRBJ1-1|TRBV5-4
ASSRDRDSNTEAF
>.|TRBJ1-1|TRBV9
ASSGTGSRTEAF
>.|TRBJ1-2|TRBV18
ASSPEGEKDGYT
>.|TRBJ2-7|TRBV30
AWGRRDPYEQY
>.|TRBJ1-1|TRBV19
ASSIDHRVNTEAF
>TRBD1|TRBJ1-5|TRBV4-3
ASSQERPGGNQPQH
>TRBD2|TRBJ2-2|TRBV2
ASSYGLAGSNTGELF
>TRBD2|TRBJ2-2|TRBV6-1
ASSEATSGNAGELF
>TRBD2|TRBJ2-7|TRBV7-9
ASSLGREGGREQY
>TRBD1|TRBJ1-2|TRBV28
ASSPTGTGGPRGYGYT
>TRBD1|TRBJ1-1|TRBV4-1
ASSQVDRGAF